This T cell receptor (beta chain) was identified during a study of blood T cell repertoires in COVID-19. Study background: Spain, Italy and the United States supplied samples that represented acute and convalescent COVID-19. Sources were T cells, B-cell-depleted T cells, or PBMCs; the material itself was cDNA or gDNA.

Germline V gene sequence: CDR1 SGHDN, CDR2 FVKESK. Trimming took off 0 bases at V and 2 bases at J, with 7 bases between the two ends. The CDR3 is made up of 15 amino acids. In the original workflow: Amplifying reference gene primers gave estimates of nucleated cell counts. Only in-frame clones appear in the TCRdb table, and some are missing; sequencing was by immunoSEQ multiplex PCR. The V and J calls and clone size come from that table; D and trimming were worked out from the DNA. The table includes some 150,000 clones, 77% detected once. Sequencing used peripheral blood. The origin of this receptor is a woman in her 50s with active or convalescent COVID-19. The V gene is TRBV14, the J gene TRBJ1-4, with no clear D. CDR3 bases: TGTGCCAGCAGCCAAGATATCGTGACTAATGAAAAACTGTTTTTT. Its translation is CASSQDIVTNEKLFF. Filled out from reference TRBV14 and TRBJ1-4, the complete variable domain reads EAGVTQFPSHSVIEKGQTVTLRCDPISGHDNLYWYRRVMGKEIKFLLHFVKESKQDESGMPNNRFLAERTGGTYSTLKVQPAELEDSGVYFCASSQDIVTNEKLFFGSGTQLSVL.